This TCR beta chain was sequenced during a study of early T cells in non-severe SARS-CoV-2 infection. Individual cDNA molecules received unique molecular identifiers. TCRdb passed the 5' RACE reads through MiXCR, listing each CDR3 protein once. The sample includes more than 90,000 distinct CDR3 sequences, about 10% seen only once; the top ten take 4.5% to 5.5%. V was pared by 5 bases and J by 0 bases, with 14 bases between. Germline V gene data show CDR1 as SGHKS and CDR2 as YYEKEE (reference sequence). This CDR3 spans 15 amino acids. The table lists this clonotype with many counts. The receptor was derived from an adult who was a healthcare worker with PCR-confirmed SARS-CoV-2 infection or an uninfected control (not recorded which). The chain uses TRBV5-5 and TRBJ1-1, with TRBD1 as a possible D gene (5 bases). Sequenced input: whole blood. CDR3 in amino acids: CASSLLQVMNTEAFF. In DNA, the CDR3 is TGTGCCAGCAGTCTTCTACAGGTTATGAACACTGAAGCTTTCTTT.